Shown below are 13 T cell receptor beta chains from a single sample sequenced in a study of cytomegalovirus exposure and HLA in healthy donors. The data were produced by immunoSEQ multiplex PCR, yet TCRdb's version contains in-frame clones alone and is incomplete. The sample carries 150,000 to 200,000 clones, 84% recorded once. Sequenced input: PBMCs. These receptors were collected from a man younger than 45 in good health and CMV-seropositive.

Notes on this clone: Sequence at one end of the junction differs from germline and may be a read error. The chain is built from TRBV7-2 and TRBJ1-2; 9 nucleotides line up with TRBD1. Germline V gene sequence: CDR1 SGHTA, CDR2 FQGNSA. The CDR3 spans 17 residues. The CDR3 bases are TGTGCCAGCAGCTGGTCGGGACAGGGAACTTCTAAATATGGCTACACCTTC. It is translated as CASSWSGQGTSKYGYTF. Together with reference TRBV7-2 and TRBJ1-2, the CDR3 gives the full variable domain: GAGVSQSPSNKVTEKGKDVELRCDPISGHTALYWYRQSLGQGLEFLIYFQGNSAPDKSGLPSDRFSAERTGGSVSTLTIQRTQQEDSAVYLCASSWSGQGTSKYGYTFGSGTRLTVV.

The chain's CDR3 is CASSYRGRDTQYF. DNA for the CDR3: TGTGCCAGCAGTTACAGGGGGCGAGATACGCAGTATTTT. The chain links TRBV27 to TRBJ2-3; 9 positions match TRBD1. This CDR3 is 13 amino acids long. CDR1 and CDR2 (germline): MNHEY, SMNVEV (reference sequence). Losses at the gene ends were 4 bases for V and 5 bases for J; bases not matched to a gene: 1.

The V gene is TRBV7-8, the J gene TRBJ2-7; 10 positions agree with TRBD1. CDR3 length: 13 residues. CDR1 and CDR2 (germline): SGHVS, FQNEAQ. The V and J ends lost 6 bases and 6 bases, in that order; junction bases with no gene match: 5. This CDR3 reads CASSTGQGGEQYF. In DNA, the CDR3 is TGTGCCAGCAGTACCGGACAGGGGGGCGAGCAGTACTTC. The full variable domain, in which reference TRBV7-8 and TRBJ2-7 provide the parts outside the CDR3, is GAGVSQSPRYKVAKRGQDVALRCDPISGHVSLFWYQQALGQGPEFLTYFQNEAQLDKSGLPSDRFFAERPEGSVSTLKIQRTQQEDSAVYLCASSTGQGGEQYFGPGTRLTVT.

This clone was found once. This chain links TRBV5-4 with TRBJ2-1; 9 nucleotides line up with TRBD2. V shed 2 bases and J 7 bases; nucleotides not matched to a gene: 7. The CDR3 sequence is 15 residues long. The germline CDR1 and CDR2 sequences are SGHNT and YYREEE (reference sequence). CDR3 sequence reads: CASSLASGTLNEQFF. DNA for the CDR3: TGTGCCAGCAGCTTAGCTAGCGGGACTCTGAATGAGCAGTTCTTC.

The gene calls are TRBV5-4 and TRBJ2-3; D remains ambiguous. Deletions cut 1 base from V and 1 base from J, with 4 bases between. Germline values: CDR1 SGHNT, CDR2 YYREEE (reference sequence). The CDR3 runs to 13 residues. The CDR3 sequence: CASSLPGTDTQYF. CDR3 DNA sequence: TGTGCCAGCAGCTTGCCCGGCACAGATACGCAGTATTTT.

The CDR3 sequence is CATSRPRGLAGSGELFF. Written as DNA, the CDR3 is TGTGCCACCAGCAGACCTAGGGGACTAGCGGGATCCGGGGAGCTGTTTTTT. The chain links TRBV15 to TRBJ2-2; 13 bases agree with TRBD2. V was clipped by 2 bases and J by 6 bases; unmatched bases: 6. The CDR3 is made up of 17 amino acids. In germline, CDR1 is LNHNV, CDR2 YYDKDF (reference sequence).

Turning to this clone: Other DNA sequences in this specimen translate into the identical CDR3. The chain links TRBV9 to TRBJ2-2, with 7 positions matching TRBD1. In germline, CDR1 is SGDLS, CDR2 YYNGEE. The CDR3 length is 15 residues. V lost 1 base and J lost 1; bases outside the gene matches: 1. The CDR3 protein is CASSVRTGNTGELFF. The CDR3 DNA sequence: TGTGCCAGCAGCGTACGGACAGGGAACACCGGGGAGCTGTTTTTT.

The J gene is TRBJ2-5, the V gene TRBV10-3; no clear D. Germline CDR1 reads ENHRY; CDR2 reads SYGVKD. Trimming shortened V by 10 bases and J by 0 bases, and 24 bases separated the two germline ends. The CDR3 has 17 amino acids. CDR3 region: CASSSRGQPFDQETQYF. The CDR3 nucleotides are TGTGCCAGCTCCTCCCGTGGGCAGCCCTTTGACCAAGAGACCCAGTACTTC.

The chain has TRBV9 and TRBJ2-5, with D maybe TRBD2 (5 bases). Germline CDR1 and CDR2: SGDLS and YYNGEE. Trimming stripped 0 bases from V and 0 bases from J, with 9 bases between. The CDR3 is 15 residues long. CDR3 sequence: CASSVEGSDQETQYF. In DNA, the CDR3 is TGTGCCAGCAGCGTAGAGGGTAGCGACCAAGAGACCCAGTACTTC.

The gene calls are TRBV11-2 and TRBJ2-2; D might be TRBD2 (5 bases). The length of the CDR3 is 15 residues. V was cut by 1 base and J by 8 bases, with 14 bases left in between. The V gene's germline CDR1 is SGHAT and CDR2 FQNNGV. Here the CDR3 reads CASSLGGLGVGELFF. CDR3 nucleotides: TGTGCCAGCAGCTTAGGGGGTCTGGGAGTTGGGGAGCTGTTTTTT.

This rearrangement joins TRBV6-6 to TRBJ2-1; 7 nucleotides agree with TRBD2. With 5 bases clipped from V and 4 bases from J, the junction kept 8 bases outside the gene matches. The CDR3 has 15 amino acids. Germline assignment: CDR1 MNHNY and CDR2 SVGAGI (reference sequence). This CDR3 is CASSNPGTTYNEQFF. CDR3 coding DNA: TGTGCCAGCAGTAACCCCGGGACTACTTACAATGAGCAGTTCTTC.

The chain combines TRBV7-7 with TRBJ2-1; D is possibly TRBD1 (6 bases). Trimming removed 5 bases from V and 0 bases from J, with 11 bases in between. Germline V lookup: CDR1 SSHAT, CDR2 FNYEAQ (reference sequence). This CDR3 has 15 amino acids. The CDR3 sequence is CASSRDRSSYNEQFF. In DNA, the CDR3 is TGTGCCAGCAGCCGTGACAGGAGCTCCTACAATGAGCAGTTCTTC.

The chain carries TRBV2 and TRBJ1-1, with D possibly TRBD1 on 5 matching bases. Per the germline V gene, CDR1 is SNHLY and CDR2 is FYNNEI. V lost 7 bases to trimming and J lost 4 bases, with 19 bases between them. The CDR3 covers 15 residues. CDR3 in amino acids: CASTVTTAPGTEAFF. The CDR3 region has the DNA TGTGCCAGCACCGTAACGACAGCTCCTGGCACTGAAGCTTTCTTT.